Following are 5 T cell receptor beta chains from one sample sequenced in a study of blood T cells in healthy people across ages. Next came a second PCR, run for roughly 7 to 12 cycles, which used a sample-barcoded 5' primer along with a J-beta primer mix. In TCRdb, the 5' RACE reads were re-called with MiXCR into one record per CDR3 protein. The sample shows hundreds of thousands of distinct CDR3 sequences, roughly half of them seen only once. The sample comprised blood. The receptors were sampled from a woman of 80 years or more in good health.

This clonotype was detected a few times. V usage is TRBV7-2 and J usage is TRBJ1-5, with D hard to call. This CDR3 region has 13 residues. Trimming pared 3 bases from V and 5 bases from J, leaving 8 bases between. CDR1 and CDR2 from the germline V gene are SGHTA and FQGNSA. The CDR3: CASSFGWDQPQHF. The CDR3, as DNA: TGTGCCAGCAGCTTCGGCTGGGATCAGCCCCAGCATTTT. The variable domain in full, with the rest retrieved from reference TRBV7-2 and TRBJ1-5, is GAGVSQSPSNKVTEKGKDVELRCDPISGHTALYWYRQSLGQGLEFLIYFQGNSAPDKSGLPSDRFSAERTGGSVSTLTIQRTQQEDSAVYLCASSFGWDQPQHFGDGTRLSIL.

This clonotype came up once. A much larger clone lies one base from this, so it may be a read error. This chain joins TRBV3-1 and TRBJ2-3, with D unclear. Germline CDR1 and CDR2: LGHDT and YNNKEL (reference sequence). The CDR3 has 15 residues. The V and J ends lost 2 bases and 8 bases respectively, with 17 bases between them. The CDR3 DNA is TGTGCCAGCAGCCAACGCAGGCCTTTCTCAGGTACGCAGTATTTT. As protein: CASSQRRPFSGTQYF.

This clonotype has ten or more counts. The chain recombines TRBV11-2 with TRBJ2-3; 7 nucleotides align to TRBD1. The CDR3 is 17 residues long. The V and J ends lost 5 bases and 1 base, in that order; junction bases with no gene match: 12. Germline V gene data show CDR1 as SGHAT and CDR2 as FQNNGV. CDR3 bases: TGTGCCAGCAGCCGGGCCGACAGGGTTGCAGGCACAGATACGCAGTATTTT. Amino acids: CASSRADRVAGTDTQYF.

The chain recombines TRBV6-2 or TRBV6-3 with TRBJ1-1; D might be TRBD1 (5 bases). This CDR3 has 12 residues. Trimming stripped 4 bases from V and 6 bases from J, with 9 bases between. Germline lookup yields CDR1 MNHEY and CDR2 SVGEGT. This CDR3 is CASSSGIPEAFF. DNA for the CDR3: TGTGCCAGCAGTTCAGGGATTCCTGAAGCTTTCTTT.

CDR3 sequence: CASSWAGEQYF. CDR3 nucleotides: TGTGCCAGCTCCTGGGCGGGCGAGCAGTACTTC. The chain recombines TRBV12-3 or TRBV12-4 with TRBJ2-5, with D perhaps TRBD2 (5 bases). The J call is in doubt because the DNA end fits TRBJ2-7 better. The CDR3 covers 11 residues.